This is a list of T cell receptor beta chains from one sample in a study of Graves' ophthalmopathy and Graves' hyperthyroidism. TCRdb analysed the multiplex PCR reads with MiXCR anew, one entry per CDR3 protein. The data show 400,000 to 500,000 distinct CDR3 sequences, 20% to 25% seen once. Sequencing input: peripheral blood. These receptors all stem from a woman under 30 with stable Graves' hyperthyroidism. CDR3s include the opening cysteine and the closing phenylalanine or tryptophan. The D gene is left open where the match is weak. Size is omitted from some rows. Given values are once, few, many or a class for expanded clones.

len	j_gene	d_gene	abundance	v_gene	CDR3nt	CDR3aa
15	TRBJ2-5	-	many	TRBV27	TGTGCCAGCAGTCTTTCCCGGCAGGTCCAAGAGACCCAGTACTTC	CASSLSRQVQETQYF
15	TRBJ2-2	-	many	TRBV10-3	TGTGCCATCAGTGGGGCGGGACAGACCCCCGGGGAGCTGTTTTTT	CAISGAGQTPGELFF
13	TRBJ2-4	-	few	TRBV7-6	TGTGCCAGCAGCCCTGACCCCAGCGGCATTCAGTACTTC	CASSPDPSGIQYF
13	TRBJ1-2	-	-	TRBV4-3	TGCGCCAGCAGCCAAGACAGGGGTGATGGCTACACCTTC	CASSQDRGDGYTF
17	TRBJ2-5	-	many	TRBV7-6	TGTGCCAGCAGCTTCGGGGGAGACTCAGTCTCCCAAGAGACCCAGTACTTC	CASSFGGDSVSQETQYF
15	TRBJ2-7	TRBD2	many	TRBV12-3/TRBV12-4	TGTGCCAGCAGTCCCTCTAGCGGGAGGGTCGTCGAGCAGTACTTC	CASSPSSGRVVEQYF
11	TRBJ1-1	-	many	TRBV3-1	TGTGCCAGCAGTCAGGGAACTGAAGCTTTCTTT	CASSQGTEAFF
14	TRBJ1-1	-	many	TRBV12-3/TRBV12-4	TGTGCCAGCAGTCCCTTACGCATGAACACTGAAGCTTTCTTT	CASSPLRMNTEAFF
14	TRBJ2-2	-	many	TRBV7-9	TGTGCCAGCAGCATGCAGGGGAGCACCGGGGAGCTGTTTTTT	CASSMQGSTGELFF
14	TRBJ2-7	-	-	TRBV10-3	TGTGCCATCAGTGATGCGCAAATCTACTACGAGCAGTACTTC	CAISDAQIYYEQYF
16	TRBJ1-1	TRBD1	-	TRBV3-1	TGTGCCAGCAGCCAACGGACAGGGACTGACGGCACTGAAGCTTTCTTT	CASSQRTGTDGTEAFF
13	TRBJ2-7	-	many	TRBV20-1	TGCAGTGCCCCACCGCTTAGGGCCTACGAGCAGTACTTC	CSAPPLRAYEQYF
14	TRBJ1-2	TRBD1	-	TRBV28	TGTGCCAGCACACTCTCGGACAGGGGGCCGGGCTACACCTTC	CASTLSDRGPGYTF
15	TRBJ1-1	-	few	TRBV7-3	TGTGCCAGCCGCGATGGGGTTGGAGGGAACACTGAAGCTTTCTTT	CASRDGVGGNTEAFF
14	TRBJ2-7	-	many	TRBV28	TGTGCCAGCAGTTTAGGCCTAGCGCGGTACGAGCAGTACTTC	CASSLGLARYEQYF
14	TRBJ1-5	-	many	TRBV28	TGTGCCAGCAGGAGACACGATTTCAATCAGCCCCAGCATTTT	CASRRHDFNQPQHF
16	TRBJ2-5	TRBD2	-	TRBV24-1	TGTGCCACCAGTGATTTCCCAGCGGGGGGGCAAGAGACCCAGTACTTC	CATSDFPAGGQETQYF
13	TRBJ1-6	-	-	TRBV7-8	TGTGCCAGCAGCCAGAGACAGAATTCACCCCTCCACTTT	CASSQRQNSPLHF
18	TRBJ2-7	TRBD2	many	TRBV29-1	TGCAGCGCCAGGGCTCTGGGGACTAGCGGCCCCTGGGGCTACGAGCAGTACTTC	CSARALGTSGPWGYEQYF
13	TRBJ2-7	-	-	TRBV29-1	TGCAGCGTGGCGAGTTTCCTAACCTACGAGCAGTACTTC	CSVASFLTYEQYF
14	TRBJ1-1	-	many	TRBV6-1	TGTGCCAGCAGTGCCAACCAGGAGGGAGGGGAAGCTTTCTTT	CASSANQEGGEAFF
14	TRBJ1-2	TRBD1	-	TRBV9	TGTGCCAGCAGCGTAGGGACAGGGTACTATGGCTACACCTTC	CASSVGTGYYGYTF
14	TRBJ2-2	TRBD2	many	TRBV30	TGTGCCTTAAATAGCGGGAGGATCACCGGGGAGCTGTTTTTT	CALNSGRITGELFF
15	TRBJ1-2	-	many	TRBV6-1	TGTGCCAGCAGTGAAGAAGGAGGTGGGGGGTATGGCTACACCTTC	CASSEEGGGGYGYTF
15	TRBJ2-2	-	few	TRBV13	TGTGCCAGCAGCTTGTTCCGGGATGTAGCCGGGGAGCTGTTTTTT	CASSLFRDVAGELFF
18	TRBJ2-2	TRBD2	-	TRBV14	TGTGCCAGCAGCAAGACTAGCGGGAGGGCCGTCTTTGCCGGGGAGCTGTTTTTT	CASSKTSGRAVFAGELFF
15	TRBJ1-1	TRBD1	-	TRBV6-5	TGTGCCAGCAGTTACTCCTGGGCAGGGGGCCGTGAAGCTTTCTTT	CASSYSWAGGREAFF
17	TRBJ2-7	TRBD2	many	TRBV7-9	TGTGCCAGCAGCCCAATCCCCGGGACTAGCGCCGCCTACGAGCAGTACTTC	CASSPIPGTSAAYEQYF
12	TRBJ1-6	-	many	TRBV30	TGTGCCTGGAAGGGCAGGGGCGCACCCCTCCACTTT	CAWKGRGAPLHF
15	TRBJ1-2	TRBD1	-	TRBV18	TGTGCCAGCTCACAACGGGGACAGTCTTCCTATGGCTACACCTTC	CASSQRGQSSYGYTF
15	TRBJ1-3	-	many	TRBV6-1	TGTGCCAGCAGTGAAAGCGGGGCCTCTGGAAACACCATATATTTT	CASSESGASGNTIYF
13	TRBJ2-2	-	few	TRBV5-5	TGTGCCAGCACCTGGAATACGGCCGGGGAGCTGTTTTTT	CASTWNTAGELFF
12	TRBJ1-1	-	-	TRBV29-1	TGCAGCGTTGAAAATGGTGGAACTGAAGCTTTCTTT	CSVENGGTEAFF
16	TRBJ1-2	TRBD1	many	TRBV6-5	TGTGCCAGCAGTTACTCGACAGGGTATCGGGACTATGGCTACACCTTC	CASSYSTGYRDYGYTF
15	TRBJ2-2	-	many	TRBV4-1	TGCGCCAGCAGCCATCACGGGAAGAACACCGGGGAGCTGTTTTTT	CASSHHGKNTGELFF
15	TRBJ1-2	-	-	TRBV12-3/TRBV12-4	TGTGCCAGCAGTACATACGGGACGCCGAACTATGGCTACACCTTC	CASSTYGTPNYGYTF
12	TRBJ2-2	-	-	TRBV30	TGTGCCTCCCTGGCGAACACCGGGGAGCTGTTTTTT	CASLANTGELFF
12	TRBJ1-1	-	-	TRBV12-3/TRBV12-4	TGTGCCAGCAGTTTAGGGTCCTCTGAAGCTTTCTTT	CASSLGSSEAFF
15	TRBJ1-5	-	many	TRBV19	TGTGCCAGTAGTGTTGTCCGGGCAGGCAATCAGCCCCAGCATTTT	CASSVVRAGNQPQHF
13	TRBJ1-2	-	-	TRBV4-1	TGCGCCAGCAGCCAACCCTCCCGGCCCCTCTACACCTTC	CASSQPSRPLYTF
13	TRBJ1-1	-	many	TRBV29-1	TGCAGCGTTGAACGCAGGCCCAACACTGAAGCTTTCTTT	CSVERRPNTEAFF
16	TRBJ2-2	TRBD2	few	TRBV7-8	TGTGCCAGCAGCGCAAGCGGGAGCACTATCACCGGGGAGCTGTTTTTT	CASSASGSTITGELFF
13	TRBJ1-5	-	many	TRBV6-2/TRBV6-3	TGTGCCAGCAGTTACGCCGGTAATCAGCCCCAGCATTTT	CASSYAGNQPQHF
15	TRBJ2-7	-	many	TRBV10-3	TGTGCCATCAGTGAGTCGTTTAAGGGCTCCTACGAGCAGTACTTC	CAISESFKGSYEQYF
15	TRBJ2-7	TRBD2	-	TRBV27	TGTGCCAGCAGTTCACTAGCGGGAGTATTCTACGAGCAGTACTTC	CASSSLAGVFYEQYF